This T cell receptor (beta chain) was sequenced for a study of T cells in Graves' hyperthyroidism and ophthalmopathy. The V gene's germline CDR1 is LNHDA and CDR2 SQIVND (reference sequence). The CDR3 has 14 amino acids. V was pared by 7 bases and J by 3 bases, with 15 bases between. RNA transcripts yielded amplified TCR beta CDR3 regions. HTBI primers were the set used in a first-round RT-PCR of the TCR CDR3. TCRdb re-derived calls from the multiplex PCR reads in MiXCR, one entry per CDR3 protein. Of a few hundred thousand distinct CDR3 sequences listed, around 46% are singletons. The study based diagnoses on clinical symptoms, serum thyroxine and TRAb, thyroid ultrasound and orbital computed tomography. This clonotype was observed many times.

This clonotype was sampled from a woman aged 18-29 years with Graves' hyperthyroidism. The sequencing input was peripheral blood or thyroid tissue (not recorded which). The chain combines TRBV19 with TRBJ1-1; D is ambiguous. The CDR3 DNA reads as TGTGCCAGTAAACCCTGGAGGGCGGACACTGAAGCTTTCTTT. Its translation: CASKPWRADTEAFF.